One and the same sample provided the 26 T cell receptor beta chains below, sequenced in a study of T cell responses to AZD1222 COVID-19 vaccine. Method: immunoSEQ multiplex PCR; TCRdb's copy keeps in-frame clones and lacks some. The table has about 120,000 clones, more than 75% seen once. The sample consisted of peripheral blood, taken on day 0 of AZD1222 vaccination. Source of these receptors: an adult in good health.

V is TRBV11-1 and J is TRBJ2-1; D unresolved. The ends were cut back, 0 bases at V and 1 base at J, with 10 bases in the middle. The CDR3 totals 16 residues. Germline V gene sequence: CDR1 SGHAT, CDR2 FQDESV (reference sequence). The CDR3 DNA sequence: TGTGCCAGCAGCTTAGCGCTGTGGGGATCCTACAATGAGCAGTTCTTC. Residues: CASSLALWGSYNEQFF. The entire variable domain, with the rest obtained from reference TRBV11-1 and TRBJ2-1, is as follows: EAEVAQSPRYKITEKSQAVAFWCDPISGHATLYWYRQILGQGPELLVQFQDESVVDDSQLPKDRFSAERLKGVDSTLKIQPAELGDSAMYLCASSLALWGSYNEQFFGPGTRLTVL.

The count of this clone is one. The chain recombines TRBV6-5 with TRBJ2-3, with no clear D. CDR3 length: 15 residues. The V gene's germline CDR1 is MNHEY and CDR2 SVGAGI. V gave up 3 bases and J gave up 0 bases, with 10 bases separating them. CDR3 nucleotide sequence: TGTGCCAGCAGTTATAGGCTAGGGAGCACAGATACGCAGTATTTT. Residues: CASSYRLGSTDTQYF.

The chain is built from TRBV29-1 and TRBJ2-7; TRBD1 matches 9 bases. The CDR3 is 13 amino acids. The V and J ends lost 4 bases and 3 bases, in that order; junction bases with no gene match: 4. The germline gives CDR1 SQVTM, CDR2 ANQGSEA. Here the CDR3 DNA reads TGCAGCGTTGTACGGGGACAGGGCTACGAGCAGTACTTC. Translated: CSVVRGQGYEQYF.

The chain couples TRBV19 to TRBJ1-1; D might be TRBD1 (6 bases). CDR3 length: 15 amino acids. Trimming took off 6 bases at V and 3 bases at J, with 17 bases between the two ends. Germline CDR1 reads LNHDA; CDR2 reads SQIVND (reference sequence). The CDR3 coding sequence is TGTGCCAGTAGCCTGCGGGGGGCCGCCGACACTGAAGCTTTCTTT. Amino acids: CASSLRGAADTEAFF. The full variable domain, its missing parts supplied by reference TRBV19 and TRBJ1-1, is DGGITQSPKYLFRKEGQNVTLSCEQNLNHDAMYWYRQDPGQGLRLIYYSQIVNDFQKGDIAEGYSVSREKKESFPLTVTSAQKNPTAFYLCASSLRGAADTEAFFGQGTRLTVV.

The rearrangement links TRBV27 to TRBJ2-1, with D unresolved. Trimming removed 5 bases at V and 1 base at J, with 12 bases between. There are 15 residues in the CDR3. CDR1 and CDR2 from the germline V gene are MNHEY and SMNVEV (reference sequence). Here the CDR3 reads CASSNNHLSYNEQFF. Here the CDR3 DNA reads TGTGCCAGCAGTAACAATCACTTATCCTACAATGAGCAGTTCTTC.

The chain is built from TRBV6-1 and TRBJ2-3; D gene ambiguous. Germline loops: CDR1 MNHNS, CDR2 SASEGT. Trimming left V 3 bases short and J 6 bases short, with 4 bases between. This CDR3 has 11 amino acids. The CDR3 DNA follows: TGTGCCAGCAGTGACCGCGATACGCAGTATTTT. This sequence encodes CASSDRDTQYF.

The rearrangement links TRBV28 to TRBJ2-1; no clear D. V lost 4 bases, J lost 4 bases, and 8 bases lay in between. The CDR3 consists of 13 residues. CDR1 MDHEN and CDR2 SYDVKM come from the germline V gene. The CDR3 region has the DNA TGTGCCAGCAGTTGGGCCCAGTACAATGAGCAGTTCTTC. This codes for CASSWAQYNEQFF.

The V and J genes are TRBV29-1 and TRBJ2-3; TRBD1 matches 12 bases. This CDR3 is 15 amino acids long. J gave up 6 bases and V 4 bases, and 8 bases lay outside the gene matches. Per germline, CDR1 SQVTM and CDR2 ANQGSEA. CDR3 coding DNA: TGCAGCGTTGGCCGGGACAGGGGGCAATTTGATACGCAGTATTTT. Its protein product is CSVGRDRGQFDTQYF.

The rearrangement joins TRBV27 to TRBJ1-2; 7 bases are a match to TRBD1. Germline V gives CDR1 MNHEY, CDR2 SMNVEV (reference sequence). CDR3 length: 12 residues. The junction had 2 bases not matched to a gene; V was cut back by 6 bases and J by 4 bases. This chain's CDR3 is CASRGDSYGYTF. In nucleotides, the CDR3 is TGTGCCAGCAGAGGGGACAGCTATGGCTACACCTTC.

V and J are TRBV24-1 and TRBJ1-1; the D is unclear. In germline, CDR1 is KGHDR, CDR2 SFDVKD. This CDR3 region has 17 residues. Between the trimmed V and J ends, which lost 7 bases and 0 bases, there was a span of 20 bases. The CDR3 here is CATSDTELTNMNTEAFF. The CDR3, as DNA: TGTGCCACCAGCGATACCGAACTGACGAATATGAACACTGAAGCTTTCTTT.

This rearrangement joins TRBV2 to TRBJ2-1; 13 bases agree with TRBD2. This CDR3 is 15 amino acids long. In germline, CDR1 is SNHLY, CDR2 FYNNEI. The V and J ends lost 5 bases and 7 bases, in that order; junction bases with no gene match: 5. CDR3 sequence: CASSPTLAGGNEQFF. The CDR3 nucleotides are TGTGCCAGCAGTCCGACACTAGCGGGGGGGAATGAGCAGTTCTTC. The full variable domain, its missing parts supplied by reference TRBV2 and TRBJ2-1, is EPEVTQTPSHQVTQMGQEVILRCVPISNHLYFYWYRQILGQKVEFLVSFYNNEISEKSEIFDDQFSVERPDGSNFTLKIRSTKLEDSAMYFCASSPTLAGGNEQFFGPGTRLTVL.

V and J are TRBV29-1 and TRBJ1-1; D unclear. V gave up 4 bases and J gave up 7 bases, with 16 bases separating them. CDR3 length: 13 amino acids. Germline assignment: CDR1 SQVTM and CDR2 ANQGSEA. The CDR3 region has the DNA TGCAGCGTTGCTATCTTGGGTAGGGATGAAGCTTTCTTT. It specifies CSVAILGRDEAFF.

V is TRBV3-1 (or the pseudogene TRBV3-2) and J is TRBJ1-2; D possibly corresponds to TRBD1 (6 bases). Trimming cost V 1 base and J 8 bases, with 14 bases left between them. The CDR3 contains 14 residues. Per the germline V gene, CDR1 is LGHDT and CDR2 is YNNKEL (reference sequence). DNA of the CDR3: TGTGCCAGCAGCCAAGGGGGACACCCGGACGGCTACACCTTC. It specifies CASSQGGHPDGYTF.

This chain links TRBV4-2 with TRBJ2-1, with 7 positions matching TRBD2. The CDR3 contains 18 residues. Trimming took 5 bases from V and 0 from J; bases not matched to a gene: 13. Looked up from germline, CDR1 is LGHNA and CDR2 is YNFKEQ. CDR3 residues: CASSVRAGAPASYNEQFF. The CDR3 coding sequence is TGTGCCAGCAGCGTCAGGGCGGGAGCCCCTGCCTCCTACAATGAGCAGTTCTTC.

The V gene is TRBV19, the J gene TRBJ2-2; D is uncertain. Trimming removed 5 bases at V and 5 bases at J, with 6 bases between. The CDR3 covers 12 residues. CDR1 and CDR2 from the germline V gene are LNHDA and SQIVND (reference sequence). In nucleotides, the CDR3 is TGTGCCAGTAGTGAGTGGACCGGGGAGCTGTTTTTT. This encodes CASSEWTGELFF.

The genes are TRBV7-6 and TRBJ2-3; no clear D gene. Trimming left V 0 bases short and J 1 base short, with 8 bases between. The germline V gene has CDR1 SGHVS and CDR2 FNYEAQ. The CDR3 length is 15 residues. DNA for the CDR3: TGTGCCAGCAGCTTAGCGGGATACGGCACAGATACGCAGTATTTT. Translating gives CASSLAGYGTDTQYF.

This clone was recorded only once. The chain carries TRBV6-2 or TRBV6-3 and TRBJ2-6; D gene ambiguous. V was trimmed by 6 bases and J by 4 bases, leaving 7 bases between them. From germline, CDR1 is MNHEY and CDR2 SVGEGT. The CDR3 runs to 13 residues. The CDR3 loop reads CASSHSGANVLTF. The CDR3 bases are TGTGCCAGCAGCCACTCCGGGGCCAACGTCCTGACTTTC.

This clone was detected only once. The genes are TRBV18 and TRBJ2-5; D not resolved. Germline-derived CDR1 and CDR2 are KGHSH and LQKENI. The CDR3 is 12 amino acids. The germline V and J ends were trimmed by 1 base and 3 bases, with 3 bases remaining between them. In DNA, the CDR3 is TGTGCCAGCTCACCACGGGAAGAGACCCAGTACTTC. Translated: CASSPREETQYF.

This chain joins TRBV12-3 or TRBV12-4 and TRBJ2-5; no clear D gene. The CDR3 spans 13 residues. V lost 4 bases and J lost 2, with 8 bases in between. CDR3 loop: CASSYSYQETQYF. The CDR3 DNA reads TGTGCCAGCAGTTATAGTTATCAAGAGACCCAGTACTTC.

The J gene is TRBJ2-1, the V gene TRBV7-9; D is possibly TRBD1 (5 bases). Germline-derived CDR1 and CDR2 are SEHNR and FQNEAQ (reference sequence). V gave up 5 bases and J gave up 4 bases, with 21 bases separating them. CDR3 length: 17 residues. The CDR3 loop is CASSPRAGHSQYNEQFF. For the CDR3, the DNA is TGTGCCAGCAGCCCCAGGGCAGGACACAGCCAATACAATGAGCAGTTCTTC.

The V call is TRBV27, the J call TRBJ1-2; D is possibly TRBD1 (6 bases). Germline V gene data show CDR1 as MNHEY and CDR2 as SMNVEV (reference sequence). Trimming took off 5 bases at V and 7 bases at J, with 11 bases between the two ends. This CDR3 spans 12 amino acids. The CDR3 bases are TGTGCCAGCAGTACCGGGGGCTTTGGCTACACCTTC. This encodes CASSTGGFGYTF.

The V gene is TRBV5-1, the J gene TRBJ2-2; D call uncertain. The CDR3 extends over 14 amino acids. Germline V gives CDR1 SGHRS, CDR2 YFSETQ. Trimming shortened V by 5 bases and J by 1 base, and 9 bases separated the two germline ends. This CDR3 is CASSLDGNTGELFF. In DNA form, the CDR3 reads TGCGCCAGCAGTCTCGACGGGAACACCGGGGAGCTGTTTTTT.

The chain combines TRBV10-1 with TRBJ1-1, with D unresolved. This CDR3 region has 13 residues. CDR1 and CDR2 from the germline V gene are WNHNN and SYGVQD (reference sequence). V shed 0 bases and J shed 4 bases, with 6 bases lying between them. CDR3 DNA: TGCGCCAGCAGTGAGTCGATGGGCACTGAAGCTTTCTTT. This translates into CASSESMGTEAFF.

This rearrangement joins TRBV10-1 to TRBJ2-7, with 11 bases lining up with TRBD1. CDR1 WNHNN and CDR2 SYGVQD come from the germline V gene (reference sequence). V dropped 5 bases and J dropped 3; count of bases not matched to a gene: 3. The CDR3 totals 14 residues. The CDR3 region has the DNA TGCGCCAGCAGTCCGGGACAGGGGGACTACGAGCAGTACTTC. Its translation is CASSPGQGDYEQYF.

The V call is TRBV19, the J call TRBJ1-3, with D perhaps matching TRBD1 (6 bases). Germline CDR1 LNHDA, CDR2 SQIVND (reference sequence). With 4 bases removed from V and 0 bases from J, the gap between germline ends came to 13 bases. The CDR3 contains 16 residues. The CDR3 protein is CASSTYRENSGNTIYF. The CDR3 DNA reads as TGTGCCAGTAGTACTTACAGGGAGAACTCTGGAAACACCATATATTTT.

The chain has TRBV2 and TRBJ2-3, with 7 bases that match TRBD1. Germline-derived CDR1 and CDR2 are SNHLY and FYNNEI. The CDR3 has 16 amino acids. Trimming cost V 4 bases and J 2 bases; bases outside gene matches: 9. CDR3 amino acids: CASSGRDRAPTDTQYF. The CDR3, as DNA: TGTGCCAGCAGTGGTCGCGACAGGGCCCCCACAGATACGCAGTATTTT.